This TCR beta chain was recovered during a study of T cell responses to AZD1222 COVID-19 vaccine. Data came from immunoSEQ multiplex PCR; TCRdb stores just in-frame clones and leaves some out. The sample comprises 100,000 to 150,000 clones, over 75% of which are singletons, and 4.5% to 6% rests with the top ten. This CDR3 region has 15 residues. V dropped 1 base and J dropped 4; count of bases not matched to a gene: 6. Germline CDR1 and CDR2: LGHDT and YNNKEL (reference sequence). Sequencing used peripheral blood, obtained on day 0 of AZD1222 vaccination. The clonotype was recovered from an adult in good health. The rearrangement links TRBV3-1 (or the pseudogene TRBV3-2) to TRBJ2-7; 8 bases are a match to TRBD1. The CDR3 loop is CASSQGAGGWYEQYF. The DNA for the CDR3 is TGTGCCAGCAGCCAAGGAGCAGGGGGCTGGTACGAGCAGTACTTC.